Given below is one T cell receptor (beta chain) in context. Its target is unknown. This record comes from a study of shared clonotypes between healthy human individuals. Study results and limitations: Clonotype sharing among donors likely depends on sequencing depth.

The naive CD8 subset, CD45RO-negative cells positively selected for CCR7, excluded terminally differentiated effector memory CD45RA+ cells. Sequencing used immunoSEQ multiplex PCR; TCRdb keeps in-frame clones, though not all of them. The table has about 820,000 clones, about 91% seen once. V lost 2 bases, J lost 8 bases, and 10 bases lay in between. This CDR3 is 13 amino acids long. Per germline, CDR1 SEHNR and CDR2 FQNEAQ (reference sequence). The TCR was taken from a man under 40 in good health. The sequencing input was naive CD8+ T cells sorted from blood. The chain joins TRBV7-9 to TRBJ2-1; possibly TRBD2 for D (5 bases). CDR3 in amino acids: CASSLLPADEQFF. In nucleotides, the CDR3 is TGTGCCAGCAGCTTACTGCCAGCGGATGAGCAGTTCTTC.